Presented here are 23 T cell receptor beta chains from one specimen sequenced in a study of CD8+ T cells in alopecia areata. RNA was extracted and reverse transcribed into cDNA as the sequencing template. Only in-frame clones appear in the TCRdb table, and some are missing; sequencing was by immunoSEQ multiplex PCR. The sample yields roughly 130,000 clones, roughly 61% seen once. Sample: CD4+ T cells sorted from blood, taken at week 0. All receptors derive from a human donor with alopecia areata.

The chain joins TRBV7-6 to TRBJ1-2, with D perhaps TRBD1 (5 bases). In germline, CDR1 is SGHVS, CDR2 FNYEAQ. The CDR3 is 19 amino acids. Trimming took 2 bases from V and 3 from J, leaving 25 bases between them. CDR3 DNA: TGTGCCAGCAGCTTATATTCGGCTCCCGCAGGGACGACACACTATGGCTACACCTTC. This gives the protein CASSLYSAPAGTTHYGYTF.

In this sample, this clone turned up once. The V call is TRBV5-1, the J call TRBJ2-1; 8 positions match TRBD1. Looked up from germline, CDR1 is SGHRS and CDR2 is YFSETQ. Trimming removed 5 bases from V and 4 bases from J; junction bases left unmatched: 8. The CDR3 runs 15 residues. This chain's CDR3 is CASRPGTGRYNEQFF. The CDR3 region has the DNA TGCGCCAGCAGACCCGGGACAGGTAGATACAATGAGCAGTTCTTC.

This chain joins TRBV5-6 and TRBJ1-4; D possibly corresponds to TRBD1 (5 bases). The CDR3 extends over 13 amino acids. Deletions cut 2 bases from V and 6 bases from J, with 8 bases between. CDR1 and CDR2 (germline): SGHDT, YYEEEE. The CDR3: CASSFRDHEKLFF. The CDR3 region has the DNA TGTGCCAGCAGCTTTAGGGACCATGAAAAACTGTTTTTT.

The CDR3 is CAISDWGQGEGGYTF. Written as DNA, the CDR3 is TGTGCCATCAGTGACTGGGGACAGGGGGAAGGTGGCTACACCTTC. This chain joins TRBV10-3 and TRBJ1-2; 11 positions agree with TRBD1. Trimming took 3 bases from V and 7 from J; bases not matched to a gene: 7. Germline loops: CDR1 ENHRY, CDR2 SYGVKD. The CDR3 totals 15 residues.

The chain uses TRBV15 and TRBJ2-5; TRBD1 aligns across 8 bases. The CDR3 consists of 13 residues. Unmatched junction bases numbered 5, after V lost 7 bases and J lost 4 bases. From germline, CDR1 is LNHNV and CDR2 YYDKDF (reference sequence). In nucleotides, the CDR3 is TGTGCCACCAAGACAGGGGTGGGAGAGACCCAGTACTTC. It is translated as CATKTGVGETQYF.

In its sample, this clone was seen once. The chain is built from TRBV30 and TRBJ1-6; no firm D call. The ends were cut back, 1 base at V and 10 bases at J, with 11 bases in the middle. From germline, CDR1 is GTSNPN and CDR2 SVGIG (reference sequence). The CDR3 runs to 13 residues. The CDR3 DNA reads TGTGCCTGGAGTGGCGCGGGAACGTCACCCCTCCACTTT. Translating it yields CAWSGAGTSPLHF.

In nucleotides, the CDR3 is TGTGCCAGCAGCGGAGCGGGGGGATGGGTAGCTTTCTTT. Amino acid sequence: CASSGAGGWVAFF. This sequence joins TRBV28 and TRBJ1-1, with D possibly matching TRBD1 (5 bases). V gave up 6 bases and J gave up 10 bases, with 18 bases separating them. This CDR3 has 13 residues. The germline CDR1 and CDR2 sequences are MDHEN and SYDVKM.

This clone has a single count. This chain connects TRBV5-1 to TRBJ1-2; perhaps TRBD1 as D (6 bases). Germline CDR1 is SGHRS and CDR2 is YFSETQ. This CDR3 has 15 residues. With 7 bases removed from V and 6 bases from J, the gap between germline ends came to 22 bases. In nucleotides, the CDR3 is TGCGCCAGCGCTGATACAGGGACGGTCCCCCATGGCTACACCTTC. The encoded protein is CASADTGTVPHGYTF.

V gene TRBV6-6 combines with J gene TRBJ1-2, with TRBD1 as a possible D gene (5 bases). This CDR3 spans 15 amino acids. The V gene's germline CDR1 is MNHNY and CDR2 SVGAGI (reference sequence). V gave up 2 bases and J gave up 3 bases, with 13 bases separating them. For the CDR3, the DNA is TGTGCCAGCAGTTACAGTGGCGGGACTGACTATGGCTACACCTTC. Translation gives CASSYSGGTDYGYTF.

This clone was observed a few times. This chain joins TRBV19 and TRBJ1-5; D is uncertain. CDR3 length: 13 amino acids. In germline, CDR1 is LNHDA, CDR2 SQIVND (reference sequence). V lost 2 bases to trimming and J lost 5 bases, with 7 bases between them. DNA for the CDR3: TGTGCCAGTAGTATACAGAGTGATCAGCCCCAGCATTTT. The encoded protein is CASSIQSDQPQHF.

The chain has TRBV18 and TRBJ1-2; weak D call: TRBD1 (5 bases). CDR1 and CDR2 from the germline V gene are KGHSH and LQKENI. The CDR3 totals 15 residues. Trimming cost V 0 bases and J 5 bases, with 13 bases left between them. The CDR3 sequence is CASSPPLDTIYGYTF. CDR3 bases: TGTGCCAGCTCACCACCGTTGGACACGATATATGGCTACACCTTC.

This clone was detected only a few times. The CDR3: CASSPGYEQYF. CDR3 sequence (DNA): TGCGCCAGCAGTCCGGGATACGAGCAGTACTTC. The chain is built from TRBV5-1 and TRBJ2-7; possibly TRBD2 for D (5 bases). Germline CDR1 and CDR2: SGHRS and YFSETQ. V was shortened by 5 bases and J by 4 bases, with 7 bases between the two germline ends. This CDR3 spans 11 amino acids.

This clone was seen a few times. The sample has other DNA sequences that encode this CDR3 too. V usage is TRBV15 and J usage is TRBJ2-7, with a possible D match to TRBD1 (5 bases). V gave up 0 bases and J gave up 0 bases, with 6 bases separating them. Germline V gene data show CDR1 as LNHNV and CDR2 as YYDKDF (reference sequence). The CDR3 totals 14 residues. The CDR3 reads CATSRDRASYEQYF. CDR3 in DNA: TGTGCCACCAGCAGAGACAGGGCCTCCTACGAGCAGTACTTC.

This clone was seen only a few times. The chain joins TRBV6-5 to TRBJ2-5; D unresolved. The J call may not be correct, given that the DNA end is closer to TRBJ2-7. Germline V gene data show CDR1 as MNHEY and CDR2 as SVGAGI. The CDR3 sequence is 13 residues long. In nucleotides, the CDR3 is TGTGCCAGCCGCTTAAAGGAAGGCTACGAGCAGTACTTC. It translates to CASRLKEGYEQYF.

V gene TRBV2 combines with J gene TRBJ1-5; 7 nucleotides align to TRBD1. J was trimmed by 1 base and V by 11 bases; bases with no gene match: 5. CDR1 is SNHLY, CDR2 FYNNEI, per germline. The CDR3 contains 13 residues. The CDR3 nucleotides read TGTGCCGGACAGGAAAACAGCAATCAGCCCCAGCATTTT. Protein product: CAGQENSNQPQHF.

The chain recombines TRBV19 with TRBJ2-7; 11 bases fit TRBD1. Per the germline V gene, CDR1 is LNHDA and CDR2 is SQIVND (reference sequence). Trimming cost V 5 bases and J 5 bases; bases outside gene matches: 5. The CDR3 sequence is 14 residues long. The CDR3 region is CASSQDRGHNEQYF. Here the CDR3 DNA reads TGTGCCAGTAGTCAGGACAGGGGGCACAACGAGCAGTACTTC.

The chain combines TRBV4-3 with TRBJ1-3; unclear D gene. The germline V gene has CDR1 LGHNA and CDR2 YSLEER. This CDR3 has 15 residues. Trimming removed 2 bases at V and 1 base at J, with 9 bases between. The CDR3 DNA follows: TGCGCCAGCAGCCAAAATCTTGGTTCTGGAAACACCATATATTTT. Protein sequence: CASSQNLGSGNTIYF.

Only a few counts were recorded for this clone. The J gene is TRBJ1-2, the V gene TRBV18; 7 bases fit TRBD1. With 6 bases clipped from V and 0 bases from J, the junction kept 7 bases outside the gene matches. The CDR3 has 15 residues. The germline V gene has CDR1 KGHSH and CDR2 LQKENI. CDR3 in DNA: TGTGCCAGCTCCACCCGGACAGGATCTAACTATGGCTACACCTTC. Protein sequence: CASSTRTGSNYGYTF. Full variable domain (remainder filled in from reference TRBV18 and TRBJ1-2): NAGVMQNPRHLVRRRGQEARLRCSPMKGHSHVYWYRQLPEEGLKFMVYLQKENIIDESGMPKERFSAEFPKEGPSILRIQQVVRGDSAAYFCASSTRTGSNYGYTFGSGTRLTVV.

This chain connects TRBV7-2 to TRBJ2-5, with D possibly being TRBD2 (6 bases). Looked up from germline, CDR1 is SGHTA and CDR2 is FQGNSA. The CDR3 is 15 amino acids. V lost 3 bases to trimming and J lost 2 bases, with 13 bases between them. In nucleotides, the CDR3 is TGTGCCAGCAGCTTGTTGACTAGAAATCAAGAGACCCAGTACTTC. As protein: CASSLLTRNQETQYF.

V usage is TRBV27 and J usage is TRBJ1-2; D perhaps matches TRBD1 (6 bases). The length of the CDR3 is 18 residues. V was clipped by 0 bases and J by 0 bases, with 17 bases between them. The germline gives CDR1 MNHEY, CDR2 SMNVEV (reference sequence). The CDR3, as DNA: TGTGCCAGCAGTTTATCAGCATTGGGGGCTGGTGCTAACTATGGCTACACCTTC. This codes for CASSLSALGAGANYGYTF.

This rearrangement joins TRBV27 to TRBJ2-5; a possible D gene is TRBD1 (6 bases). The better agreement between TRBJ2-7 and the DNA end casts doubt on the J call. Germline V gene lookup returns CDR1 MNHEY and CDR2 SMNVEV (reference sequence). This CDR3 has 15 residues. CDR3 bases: TGTGCCAGCAGTTACCAACAGGGTGGCCCCTACGAGCAGTACTTC. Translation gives CASSYQQGGPYEQYF.

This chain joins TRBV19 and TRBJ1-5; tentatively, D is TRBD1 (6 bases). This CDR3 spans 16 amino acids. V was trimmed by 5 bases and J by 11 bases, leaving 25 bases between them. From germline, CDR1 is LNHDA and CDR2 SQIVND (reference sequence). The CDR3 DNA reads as TGTGCCAGTAGTCTTAACGGGGGACACCGCCAATTGACCCAGCATTTT. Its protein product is CASSLNGGHRQLTQHF.

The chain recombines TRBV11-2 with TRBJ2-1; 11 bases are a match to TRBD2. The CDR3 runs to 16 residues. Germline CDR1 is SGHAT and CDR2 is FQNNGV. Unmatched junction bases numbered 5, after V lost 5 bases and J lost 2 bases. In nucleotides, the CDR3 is TGTGCCAGCAGCCACGGGACTAGCGGACCCTACAATGAGCAGTTCTTC. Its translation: CASSHGTSGPYNEQFF.